A single sample gave rise to the 8 T cell receptor beta chains below, sequenced in a study of human T cells and chemical hapten exposure. Sample time point: pre-sensitization, week 0. This sample's treatment: therapeutic diphenylcyclopropenone sensitization with weekly scalp DPC. TCRdb analysed the RACE reads with MiXCR anew, one entry per CDR3 protein. This sample has 250,000 or so distinct CDR3 sequences, with around 7.3% found just once. Here the sequenced sample was whole blood, taken in connection with sensitization to the hapten diphenylcyclopropenone (DPC). The receptors come from a man aged 18 to 29 with alopecia areata. Some clones in this sample may be carry-over from other donors' samples.

V is TRBV6-1 and J is TRBJ2-1; D unresolved. The CDR3 length is 14 residues. The ends were cut back, 8 bases at V and 4 bases at J, with 15 bases in the middle. Per germline, CDR1 MNHNS and CDR2 SASEGT. The chain's CDR3 is CASCGPGSYNEQFF. The CDR3 DNA sequence: TGTGCCAGCTGTGGGCCTGGTAGTTACAATGAGCAGTTCTTC.

This clonotype was counted ten times or more. The rearrangement joins TRBV12-3 or TRBV12-4 to TRBJ2-2, with D hard to call. There are 12 residues in the CDR3. V lost 5 bases and J lost 5, with 6 bases in between. The CDR3 nucleotides are TGTGCCAGCAGTCACATTACCGGGGAGCTGTTTTTT. The encoded protein is CASSHITGELFF.

The V and J genes are TRBV11-1 and TRBJ2-5, with 11 nucleotides matching TRBD1. The CDR3 runs to 15 residues. V lost 5 bases, J lost 5 bases, and 7 bases stayed unmatched. Germline-derived CDR1 and CDR2 are SGHAT and FQDESV (reference sequence). In nucleotides, the CDR3 is TGTGCCAGCAGCCCAGGACAGGGGGCCGATGAGACCCAGTACTTC. It codes for CASSPGQGADETQYF.

This clonotype has a handful of counts. V gene TRBV20-1 combines with J gene TRBJ2-1; 8 nucleotides agree with TRBD2. In germline, CDR1 is DFQATT, CDR2 SNEGSKA (reference sequence). V lost 6 bases to trimming and J lost 5 bases; unmatched junction nucleotides: 12. The CDR3 extends over 15 amino acids. CDR3 in amino acids: CSATLGGAVDNEQFF. CDR3 nucleotides: TGCAGTGCCACTCTCGGGGGGGCCGTCGACAATGAGCAGTTCTTC.

This clonotype was seen more than once but under ten times. The chain joins TRBV12-5 to TRBJ2-3; D ambiguous. The CDR3 loop spans 10 amino acids. The germline V and J ends were trimmed by 8 bases and 6 bases, with 6 bases remaining between them. Looked up from germline, CDR1 is LGHNT and CDR2 is FRNRAP. CDR3 in amino acids: CASRQDTQYF. In nucleotides, the CDR3 is TGTGCTAGTCGGCAGGATACGCAGTATTTT.

Ten or more counts support this clonotype. The V call is TRBV2, the J call TRBJ2-3; 11 positions agree with TRBD2. The V gene end was trimmed by 2 bases and the J gene end by 6 bases; junction bases not matched to a gene: 4. The CDR3 spans 15 residues. Looked up from germline, CDR1 is SNHLY and CDR2 is FYNNEI. In DNA, the CDR3 is TGTGCCAGCAGTGAAACACTAGCGGGGGTGGATACGCAGTATTTT. It encodes CASSETLAGVDTQYF.

The V gene is TRBV27, the J gene TRBJ2-3; a weak D match, TRBD2 (6 bases). Trimming left V 5 bases short and J 1 base short, with 13 bases between. This CDR3 is 15 amino acids long. In germline, CDR1 is MNHEY, CDR2 SMNVEV (reference sequence). CDR3 nucleotide sequence: TGTGCCAGCAGTCCCGATACGGGGGGCACAGATACGCAGTATTTT. This sequence encodes CASSPDTGGTDTQYF.

The chain is built from TRBV6-2 or TRBV6-3 and TRBJ2-1; TRBD1 aligns across 11 bases. This CDR3 comprises 17 residues. CDR1 is MNHEY and CDR2 is SVGEGT in the germline V gene. V trimming: 0 bases; J trimming: 4 bases; junction bases outside the gene matches: 5. The CDR3 nucleotides read TGTGCCAGCAGTTACTCGATAGGACAGGGGGCGTACAATGAGCAGTTCTTC. This codes for CASSYSIGQGAYNEQFF.